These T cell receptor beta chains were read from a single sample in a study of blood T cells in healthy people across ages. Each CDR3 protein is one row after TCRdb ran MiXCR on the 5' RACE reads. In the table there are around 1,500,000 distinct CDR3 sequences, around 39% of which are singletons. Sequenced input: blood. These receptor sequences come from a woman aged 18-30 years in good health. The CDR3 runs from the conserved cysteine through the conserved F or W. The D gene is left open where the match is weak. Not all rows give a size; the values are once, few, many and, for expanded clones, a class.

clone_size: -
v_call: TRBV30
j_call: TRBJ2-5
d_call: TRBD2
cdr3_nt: TGTGCCTGGAGTCGGGGGGTAGAGACCCAGTACTTC
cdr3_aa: CAWSRGVETQYF

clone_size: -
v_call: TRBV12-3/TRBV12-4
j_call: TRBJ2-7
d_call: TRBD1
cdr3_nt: TGTGCCACCTCATACAGGGGGCCTTACGACGAGCAGTACTTC
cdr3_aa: CATSYRGPYDEQYF

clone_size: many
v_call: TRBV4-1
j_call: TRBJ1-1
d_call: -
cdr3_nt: TGCGCCAGCAGCCAAGGTCACCTGAACACTGAAGCTTTCTTT
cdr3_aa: CASSQGHLNTEAFF

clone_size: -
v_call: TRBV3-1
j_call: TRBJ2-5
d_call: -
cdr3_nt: TGTGCCAGCAGCCAACCTGTGGGGACCCAGTACTTC
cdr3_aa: CASSQPVGTQYF

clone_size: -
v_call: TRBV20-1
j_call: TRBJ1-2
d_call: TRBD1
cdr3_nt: TGCAGTGCTAGTCCTCCGACAGGGAGTAGCTATGGCTACACCTTC
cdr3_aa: CSASPPTGSSYGYTF

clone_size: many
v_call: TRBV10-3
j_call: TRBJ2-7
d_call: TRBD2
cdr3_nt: TGTGCCTCCGGGACTAGCGACTACGAGCAGTACTTC
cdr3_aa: CASGTSDYEQYF

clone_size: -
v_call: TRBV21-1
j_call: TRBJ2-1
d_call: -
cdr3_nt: TGTGCCAGCAGCAAAGCGTTGGGACTAGCGGACAATGAGCAGTTCTTC
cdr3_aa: CASSKALGLADNEQFF

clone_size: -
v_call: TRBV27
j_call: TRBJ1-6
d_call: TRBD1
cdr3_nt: TGTGCCAGCAGTTCAGACAGGGCCTATAATTCACCCCTCCACTTT
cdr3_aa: CASSSDRAYNSPLHF

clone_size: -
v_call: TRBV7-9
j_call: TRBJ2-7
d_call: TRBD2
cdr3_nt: TGTGCCAGCACCCCGGGGACTAGCCTCTACGAGCAGTACTTC
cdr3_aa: CASTPGTSLYEQYF

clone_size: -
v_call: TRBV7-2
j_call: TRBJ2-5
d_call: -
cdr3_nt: TGTGCCAGCAGTCCTCCCCGGCTAGCAAACAATGAGCAGTACTTC
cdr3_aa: CASSPPRLANNEQYF

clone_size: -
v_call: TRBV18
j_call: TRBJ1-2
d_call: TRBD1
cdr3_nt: TGTGCCAGCTCACCCTACGACGGGACAGGGAGCGGCTACACCTTC
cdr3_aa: CASSPYDGTGSGYTF

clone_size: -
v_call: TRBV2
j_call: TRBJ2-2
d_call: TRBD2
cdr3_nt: TGTGCCAGCAGTGAAATAGGTCTAGCGGAATCCACCGGGGAGCTGTTTTTT
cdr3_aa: CASSEIGLAESTGELFF

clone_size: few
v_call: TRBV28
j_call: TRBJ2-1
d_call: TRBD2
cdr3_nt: TGTGCCAGCAGTTCCGGGGCAGCGGGGAAAAGTAATGAGCAGTTCTTC
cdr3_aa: CASSSGAAGKSNEQFF

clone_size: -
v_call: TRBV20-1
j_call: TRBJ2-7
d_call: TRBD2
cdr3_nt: TGCAGTGCTAGATTCCCTAGCGGAGCCTACGAGCAGTACTTC
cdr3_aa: CSARFPSGAYEQYF

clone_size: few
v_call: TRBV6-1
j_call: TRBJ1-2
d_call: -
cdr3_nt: TGTGCCAGCAGTGAAGGGACTGGCAGTAACTATGGCTACACCTTC
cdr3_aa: CASSEGTGSNYGYTF

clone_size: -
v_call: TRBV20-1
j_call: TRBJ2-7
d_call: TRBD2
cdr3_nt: TGCAGTGCTGTCCCGGGACTAGCTAACAATGAGCAGTACTTC
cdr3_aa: CSAVPGLANNEQYF

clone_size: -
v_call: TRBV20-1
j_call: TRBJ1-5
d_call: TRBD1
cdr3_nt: TGCAGTGTTAAGGACAGGGGGCGATCCAGCAATCAGCCCCAGCATTTT
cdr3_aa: CSVKDRGRSSNQPQHF

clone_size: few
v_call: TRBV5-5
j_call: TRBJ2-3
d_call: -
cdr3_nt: TGTGCCAGCAGCCCTTATGGGGGCAAGGCAGATACGCAGTATTTT
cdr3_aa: CASSPYGGKADTQYF

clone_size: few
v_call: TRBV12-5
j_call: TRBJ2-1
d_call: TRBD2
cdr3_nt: TGTGCTAGTGGTTTCGATAAGACCGGGACTAGCGGGGGAACCTACAACAATGAGCAGTTCTTC
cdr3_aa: CASGFDKTGTSGGTYNNEQFF

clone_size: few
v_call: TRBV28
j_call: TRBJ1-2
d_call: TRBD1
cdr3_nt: TGTGCCAGCAGTTCGCCAGGGACAGGCGCCGCCAACTATGGCTACACCTTC
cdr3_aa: CASSSPGTGAANYGYTF

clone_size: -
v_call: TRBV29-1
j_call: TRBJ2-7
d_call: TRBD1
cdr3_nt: TGCAGCGTTCGGTACTCCGGACAGGGGAGCTCCTACGAGCAGTACTTC
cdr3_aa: CSVRYSGQGSSYEQYF

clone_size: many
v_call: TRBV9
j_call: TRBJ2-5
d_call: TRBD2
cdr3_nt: TGTGCCAGCAGCGCGGGGAGGGGCTTTCAAGAGACCCAGTACTTC
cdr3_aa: CASSAGRGFQETQYF

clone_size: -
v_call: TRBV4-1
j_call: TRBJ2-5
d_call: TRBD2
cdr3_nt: TGCGCCAGCAGCCAAGATCATCGGGGTAGCGGGGGCCCGGAGACCCAGTACTTC
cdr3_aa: CASSQDHRGSGGPETQYF

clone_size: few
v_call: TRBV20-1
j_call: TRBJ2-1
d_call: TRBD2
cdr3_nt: TGCAGTGCTACCCTAGCGGGGGGCTACAATGAGCAGTTCTTC
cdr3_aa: CSATLAGGYNEQFF

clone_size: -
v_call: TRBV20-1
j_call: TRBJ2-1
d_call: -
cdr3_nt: TGCAGTCTCAGGGGGCGGGGGGCCTACAATGAGCAGTTCTTC
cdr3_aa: CSLRGRGAYNEQFF

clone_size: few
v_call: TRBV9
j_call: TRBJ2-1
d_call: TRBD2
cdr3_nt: TGTGCCAGCAGCGGATTAGCGGGGGAATACAATGAGCAGTTCTTC
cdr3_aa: CASSGLAGEYNEQFF

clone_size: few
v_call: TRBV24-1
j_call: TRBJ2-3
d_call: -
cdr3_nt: TGTGCCACCAGCCTTCAGGAGGATAGCACAGATACGCAGTATTTT
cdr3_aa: CATSLQEDSTDTQYF

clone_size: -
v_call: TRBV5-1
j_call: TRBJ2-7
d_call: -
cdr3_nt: TGCGCCAGCAGGAGTATGTCGGGAGAAAGTGGTAGGATCGATGAGCAGTACTTC
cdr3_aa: CASRSMSGESGRIDEQYF

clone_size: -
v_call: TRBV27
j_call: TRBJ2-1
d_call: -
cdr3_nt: TGTGCCAGCGGTTTAGGGGGGAACTACAATGAGCAGTTCTTC
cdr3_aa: CASGLGGNYNEQFF

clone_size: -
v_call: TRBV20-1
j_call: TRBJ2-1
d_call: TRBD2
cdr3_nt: TGCAGTGCATCCAAGGAGACTAGCCTTTACAATGAGCAGTTCTTC
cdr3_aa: CSASKETSLYNEQFF

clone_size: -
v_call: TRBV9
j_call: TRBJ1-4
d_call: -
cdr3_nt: TGTGCCAGCAGCGTAGGGTGGCAGGGTAATGAAAAACTGTTTTTT
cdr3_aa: CASSVGWQGNEKLFF

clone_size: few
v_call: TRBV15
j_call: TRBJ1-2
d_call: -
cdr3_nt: TGTGCCACCAGCAGAGTGGAGCAATCTAGCTATGGCTACACCTTC
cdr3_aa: CATSRVEQSSYGYTF

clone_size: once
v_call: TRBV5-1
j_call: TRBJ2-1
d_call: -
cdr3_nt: TGCGCCAGCAGCTTGGCCGGTGGGGCTCTAAGAAATGAGCAGTTCTTC
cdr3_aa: CASSLAGGALRNEQFF

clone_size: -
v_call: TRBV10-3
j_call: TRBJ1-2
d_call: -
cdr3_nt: TGTGCCATCAGTGATGCCACGGCCTATGGCTACACCTTC
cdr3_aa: CAISDATAYGYTF

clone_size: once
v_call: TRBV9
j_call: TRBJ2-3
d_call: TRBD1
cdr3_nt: TGTGCCAGCAGCGTAGGGACAGGGTGGGCAGATACGCAGTATTTT
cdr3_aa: CASSVGTGWADTQYF

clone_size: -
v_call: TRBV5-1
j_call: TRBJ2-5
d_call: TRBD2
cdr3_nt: TGCGCCAGCAGCTTGGCAGGGACTAGCGGGGAAGAGACCCAGTACTTC
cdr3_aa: CASSLAGTSGEETQYF

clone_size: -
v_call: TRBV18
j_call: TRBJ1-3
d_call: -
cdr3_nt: TGTGCCAGCTCCCGTGGGAACGAAAACACCATATATTTT
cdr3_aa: CASSRGNENTIYF

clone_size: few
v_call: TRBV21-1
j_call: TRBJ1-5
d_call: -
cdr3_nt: TGTGCCAGCAGCAAAGAGGACAGGTCCAATCAGCCCCAGCATTTT
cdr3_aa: CASSKEDRSNQPQHF